The clone carrying this T cell receptor beta chain was recorded at least ten times. Its antigen is currently unknown. TCRdb processed the reads anew with MiXCR; each CDR3 protein has one entry. The repertoire holds 250,000 to 350,000 distinct CDR3 sequences, with over 20% as singletons. The data originate from a study of T cell repertoires in cytomegalovirus infection. Study information: It was the public TCR beta signatures that indicated both CMV infection and matching HLA type. The study, taken as a whole, reports: In two of eight donors, the top clonotype was HLA-C-restricted CMV-specific. People with CMV and the relevant HLA were identified by cumulative public TCR beta family frequency.

V was shortened by 1 base and J by 7 bases, with 11 bases between the two germline ends. The CDR3 has 14 residues. Germline-derived CDR1 and CDR2 are SGHTA and FQGNSA. The chain combines TRBV7-2 with TRBJ2-4; possibly TRBD2 for D (6 bases). The sequence derives from a human donor in good health (CMV status not recorded). Some clones in this sample may be carry-over from other donors' samples. The material sequenced was PBMCs. The CDR3 coding sequence is TGTGCCAGCAGCTTAGAGCGGGCAGGGAACATTCAGTACTTC. Translated, it gives CASSLERAGNIQYF.